The clone carrying this T cell receptor (beta chain) was counted a few times. These data originate in a study of patients and donors after allogeneic stem cell transplantation. Per germline, CDR1 SGHTA and CDR2 FQGNSA. The CDR3 totals 16 residues. Trimming took 0 bases from V and 5 from J, leaving 16 bases between them. TCRdb ran MiXCR on the RT-PCR reads and lists one entry per CDR3 protein. The sample records 390,000 or so distinct CDR3 sequences, under 20% being singletons. What was sequenced was blood, either unsorted or a sorted T cell fraction (not recorded which). This TCR derives from a human donor who was either an allogeneic HSCT recipient or a stem cell or donor lymphocyte infusion donor (not recorded which). It is not recorded whose cells these are; they may come from a transplant donor. V and J are TRBV7-2 and TRBJ2-5; the D gene is possibly TRBD1 (6 bases). The CDR3 DNA reads as TGTGCCAGCAGCTTAGCTGTCAGGGGTGGTATGGAGACCCAGTACTTC. This gives the protein CASSLAVRGGMETQYF.